This TCR beta chain was recorded in a study of shared clonotypes between healthy human individuals. In the authors' workflow: Filtering differed because ImmunoSEQ produced junction-only sequences that carried no quality scores. Data came from immunoSEQ multiplex PCR; TCRdb stores just in-frame clones and leaves some out. For V, J and clone size, that table is used; D and trimming come from the DNA. The sample yields 2 million to 2.5 million clones, about 93% seen once. Study findings and constraints: Lower generation probabilities were found for non-shared clonotypes than for those shared by all four donors. Sequencing of the sorted subsets was shown by rarefaction to be incomplete despite large depth.

The CDR3 has 12 residues. V was clipped by 9 bases and J by 8 bases; unmatched bases: 7. CDR1 MNHEY and CDR2 SMNVEV come from the germline V gene (reference sequence). As defined, naive CD8 cells were CD45RO-negative and positively selected for CCR7, with terminally differentiated effector memory CD45RA+ cells excluded. To note about this clone: Its target is not known.

The specimen was naive CD8+ T cells from PBMCs. The chain has TRBV27 and TRBJ1-1; 9 bases map to TRBD1. The source of this sequence is a man aged 18 to 30 in good health. Some clones in this sample may be carry-over from other donors' samples. CDR3 residues: CASRGDRAEAFF. The CDR3 DNA follows: TGTGCCAGTCGGGGGGACAGGGCCGAAGCTTTCTTT.